This entry features one TCR beta chain sequence. Per germline, CDR1 SGHNT and CDR2 YYREEE (reference sequence). Between the trimmed V and J ends, which lost 2 bases and 5 bases, there was a span of 8 bases. The CDR3 runs 14 residues. Original processing methods: Nucleated cell number was recorded as an estimate derived from reference gene primer amplification. Sequenced by immunoSEQ multiplex PCR; TCRdb stores in-frame clones only, minus some. The D gene and trimming were derived from the DNA, and the V and J assignments and clone size from that table. The repertoire holds about 220,000 clones, with approximately 86% as singletons. This sample is part of a study of blood T cell repertoires in COVID-19. For the study at large: Sample material is recorded as cDNA or gDNA derived from T cells, B-cell-depleted T cells, or PBMCs.

The sequenced sample was peripheral blood. The V call is TRBV5-4, the J call TRBJ1-6; maybe TRBD1 (5 bases). The receptor comes from an elderly woman with acute or convalescent COVID-19. CDR3 amino acids: CASSFDRDNSPLHF. The CDR3 DNA reads as TGTGCCAGCAGCTTCGACAGAGATAATTCACCCCTCCACTTT.